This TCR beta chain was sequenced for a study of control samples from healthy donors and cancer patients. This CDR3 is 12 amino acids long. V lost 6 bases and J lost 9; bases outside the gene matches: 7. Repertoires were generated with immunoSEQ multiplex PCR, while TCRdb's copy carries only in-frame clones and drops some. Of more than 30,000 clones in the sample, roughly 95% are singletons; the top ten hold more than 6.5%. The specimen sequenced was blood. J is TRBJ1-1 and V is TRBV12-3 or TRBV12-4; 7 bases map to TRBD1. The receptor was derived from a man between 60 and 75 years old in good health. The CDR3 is CASSLRDSKAFF. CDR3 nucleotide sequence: TGTGCCAGCAGCCTCCGGGACAGCAAAGCTTTCTTT.